These T cell receptor beta chains were read from a single sample in a study of T cells expressing NK-cell markers. TCRdb re-called the 5' RACE reads, yielding one record per CDR3 amino acid sequence without DNA. The table lists approximately 550,000 distinct CDR3 sequences. The sequencing sample was made of blood T cells: a sorted CD56 or NKG2C T cell subset, CD4+ or CD8+ T cells, or bulk PBMC T cells (not recorded which). The receptors shown here come from a young man in good health. CDR3s include the opening cysteine and the closing phenylalanine or tryptophan.

CDR3 length,V gene,J gene,CDR3 protein
14,TRBV6-5,TRBJ1-5,CASSPRGGSQPQHF
13,TRBV28,TRBJ2-3,CASTTVGPDTQYF
16,TRBV6-1,TRBJ1-4,CASSLRIQPSNEKLFF
13,TRBV10-3,TRBJ2-1,CAISESGGHEQFF
15,TRBV5-8,TRBJ2-3,CASRRIAESTDTQYF
15,TRBV13,TRBJ2-5,CASSPGVTGQETQYF
15,TRBV11-2,TRBJ2-3,CASSLVSGRTDTQYF
14,TRBV24-1,TRBJ2-3,CATSDLGELDTQYF
14,TRBV19,TRBJ2-7,CASSMSGSGYEQYF
16,TRBV12-3/TRBV12-4,TRBJ2-5,CASSPLGTAGQQTQYF
14,TRBV12-3/TRBV12-4,TRBJ2-3,CASSPGTGASPQYF
15,TRBV27,TRBJ1-2,CASSPRQGGNYGYTF
17,TRBV24-1,TRBJ2-7,CATSGSGLAGGSYEQYF
12,TRBV12-3/TRBV12-4,TRBJ2-5,CASSSPKETQYF
13,TRBV4-1,TRBJ2-1,CASSQGVVPRLFF
15,TRBV25-1,TRBJ2-3,CASSEGQGAGDTQYF
16,TRBV7-3,TRBJ2-1,CASSPSPLAGGHEQFF
18,TRBV10-3,TRBJ1-2,CAISEIRDRATLTYGYTF
12,TRBV20-1,TRBJ2-7,CSESGHLYEQYF
14,TRBV12-5,TRBJ2-1,CASGLAVSYNEQFF
15,TRBV4-1,TRBJ2-5,CASSQAGLAGAAQYF
12,TRBV25-1,TRBJ2-2,CASSEVGRELFF
17,TRBV7-9,TRBJ2-4,CASSLGTDSLAKNIQYF
14,TRBV12-3/TRBV12-4,TRBJ2-7,CASQKTGTSYEQYF
16,TRBV5-1,TRBJ2-3,CASSPLDREGTDTQYF
13,TRBV12-3/TRBV12-4,TRBJ1-1,CASSLRRASEAFF
17,TRBV12-3/TRBV12-4,TRBJ2-1,CASSLPLAGIFGNEQFF
14,TRBV5-1,TRBJ2-7,CASSLAGANYEQYF
17,TRBV9,TRBJ1-5,CASSVGGGDSGNQPQHF
13,TRBV28,TRBJ2-1,CASRLREKVQQFF
13,TRBV10-3,TRBJ1-2,CAIMEGTGYGYTF
15,TRBV30,TRBJ2-3,CAWTRTGGRGDTQYF
16,TRBV5-1,TRBJ1-4,CASSPGRQGTNEKLFF
15,TRBV6-2/TRBV6-3,TRBJ2-5,CASSYQGTSQETQYF
11,TRBV28,TRBJ2-1,CACKGVNEQFF
14,TRBV11-1,TRBJ1-4,CASSFRGTNEKLFF
15,TRBV7-8,TRBJ1-3,CASSPPGQLGNTIYF
14,TRBV20-1,TRBJ2-1,CSANSVDKNNEQFF
16,TRBV12-3/TRBV12-4,TRBJ2-5,CASSLIPSAGSETQYF
16,TRBV20-1,TRBJ2-7,CSARDWLAGGPYEQYF
15,TRBV5-1,TRBJ2-7,CASSLGRRTGSEQYF
14,TRBV30,TRBJ2-2,CATVAGPNTGELFF
15,TRBV6-5,TRBJ1-1,CASSHSGRGPLEAFF
16,TRBV7-2,TRBJ2-1,CASSPWPRGRADEQFF
14,TRBV20-1,TRBJ2-1,CSAHPVGGPGEQFF
16,TRBV6-2/TRBV6-3,TRBJ1-5,CASSYQVQTSNQPQHF
19,TRBV12-3/TRBV12-4,TRBJ2-6,CASSSPGGGREAGANVLTF